The clone carrying this T cell receptor beta chain was detected many times. To make TCR beta libraries, researchers used iRepertoire HTBI primers and Arm-PCR of CDR3 regions. TCRdb re-analysed the multiplex PCR reads in MiXCR, keeping a single row per CDR3 protein. This table holds around 250,000 distinct CDR3 sequences, about 20% found once. As to time point: newly diagnosed GD, antithyroid drugs for less than 3 months. RNA extracted from PBMCs served as the sequencing template. This CDR3 region has 13 residues. The germline V gene has CDR1 SEHNR and CDR2 FQNEAQ (reference sequence). J gave up 6 bases and V 4 bases, and 2 bases lay outside the gene matches. This entry is derived from a study of regulatory T cells in long-lasting Graves disease. Another study also made use of these data, one on T cells in Graves' hyperthyroidism and ophthalmopathy. That source adds: HTBI primers drove first-round RT-PCR of the TCR CDR3.

This chain uses TRBV7-9 with TRBJ1-2, with TRBD1 identical over 10 bases. The receptor comes from a woman aged 25 to 39 with Graves disease. Material: peripheral blood mononuclear cells (PBMCs), obtained at new diagnosis, from a patient treated with antithyroid drugs. CDR3 region: CASSWTGGDGYTF. DNA for the CDR3: TGTGCCAGCAGCTGGACAGGGGGGGATGGCTACACCTTC.